This is a list of T cell receptor beta chains from one sample in a study of blood T cells in healthy people across ages. TCRdb analysed the 5' RACE reads with MiXCR anew, one entry per CDR3 protein. The sample yields over 1.5 million distinct CDR3 sequences, around 48% seen once. Material for sequencing was blood. These receptors were obtained from a woman between 40 and 50 years old in good health. The CDR3 runs from the conserved cysteine through the conserved F or W. A D gene is named only where the DNA matches it firmly. Clone size is given for some rows only: seen once, a few or many times, or a class if the clone is expanded.

-,once,TRBJ2-7,TRBV28,CASRIEGASSYEQYF,TGTGCCAGCAGAATAGAGGGCGCCAGCTCCTACGAGCAGTACTTC
-,-,TRBJ2-5,TRBV24-1,CATSDPTASEGETQYF,TGTGCCACCAGTGATCCAACAGCTAGCGAGGGAGAGACCCAGTACTTC
TRBD1,-,TRBJ1-2,TRBV28,CASSLTGAGPHYGYTF,TGTGCCAGCAGTTTGACAGGGGCTGGCCCTCACTATGGCTACACCTTC
-,many,TRBJ2-7,TRBV5-1,CASSLDGGAYEQYF,TGCGCCAGCAGCTTGGATGGGGGAGCCTACGAGCAGTACTTC
TRBD2,-,TRBJ2-7,TRBV10-2,CASQGASGGVYEQYF,TGCGCCTCCCAGGGTGCAAGCGGGGGTGTCTACGAGCAGTACTTC
TRBD2,-,TRBJ2-3,TRBV20-1,CSASIWGGTPTDTQYF,TGCAGTGCCTCCATCTGGGGGGGGACTCCCACAGATACGCAGTATTTT
TRBD2,once,TRBJ2-6,TRBV12-3/TRBV12-4,CAGSLGLLAGGSGANVLTF,TGTGCCGGTAGTTTAGGGCTACTAGCGGGGGGCTCGGGGGCCAACGTCCTGACTTTC
TRBD2,few,TRBJ2-7,TRBV10-2,CATRTSGEYEQYF,TGCGCCACCAGGACTAGCGGGGAGTACGAGCAGTACTTC
TRBD1,few,TRBJ2-7,TRBV7-6,CASSLRTGEDEQYF,TGTGCCAGCAGCTTAAGGACAGGGGAGGACGAGCAGTACTTC
TRBD1,few,TRBJ2-7,TRBV4-1,CASSQDETGSPEQYF,TGCGCCAGCAGCCAAGATGAGACAGGGAGTCCCGAGCAGTACTTC
TRBD1,-,TRBJ1-1,TRBV20-1,CSARDLGQSNTEAFF,TGCAGTGCTAGAGATCTGGGACAGTCAAACACTGAAGCTTTCTTT
TRBD1,once,TRBJ1-2,TRBV5-1,CASSLAGTADMYGYTF,TGCGCCAGCAGCTTGGCCGGGACAGCGGATATGTATGGCTACACCTTC
TRBD1,-,TRBJ2-3,TRBV6-2/TRBV6-3,CASSRDSVTTDTQYF,TGTGCCAGCAGTCGGGACAGCGTTACCACAGATACGCAGTATTTT
TRBD1,-,TRBJ1-6,TRBV11-2,CASSFAGTANSPLHF,TGTGCCAGCAGCTTCGCCGGGACAGCGAATTCACCCCTCCACTTT
TRBD2,-,TRBJ2-3,TRBV10-2,CASMQAGPDTQYF,TGCGCCAGCATGCAAGCGGGGCCTGATACGCAGTATTTT
-,few,TRBJ2-6,TRBV6-5,CASSNGGSGANVLTF,TGTGCCAGCAGTAACGGCGGATCTGGGGCCAACGTCCTGACTTTC
TRBD1,-,TRBJ2-5,TRBV7-2,CASSLASGGKTQYF,TGTGCCAGCAGCTTAGCGTCAGGGGGAAAGACCCAGTACTTC
-,few,TRBJ2-5,TRBV7-8,CASTVVQETQYF,TGTGCCTCGACGGTGGTCCAAGAGACCCAGTACTTC
TRBD2,-,TRBJ2-1,TRBV29-1,CSVGASGGFYNEQFF,TGCAGCGTTGGGGCTAGCGGGGGGTTTTACAATGAGCAGTTCTTC
-,-,TRBJ2-7,TRBV28,CASSPTGLYSYEQYF,TGTGCCAGCAGTCCCACCGGGCTTTACTCCTACGAGCAGTACTTC
TRBD2,-,TRBJ2-5,TRBV9,CASSDGLAGMEQYF,TGTGCCAGCAGCGACGGACTAGCGGGGATGGAGCAGTACTTC
-,-,TRBJ1-2,TRBV6-6,CASSYYGGHPNGYTF,TGTGCCAGCAGTTACTATGGGGGCCACCCCAATGGCTACACCTTC
TRBD2,-,TRBJ2-1,TRBV6-6,CASSFPGLPYNEQFF,TGTGCCAGCAGTTTCCCGGGACTACCTTACAATGAGCAGTTCTTC
TRBD1,-,TRBJ2-5,TRBV20-1,CSARFDREFWEQYF,TGCAGTGCTAGGTTTGACAGGGAGTTTTGGGAGCAGTACTTC
TRBD2,-,TRBJ2-5,TRBV4-1,CASSQGGGATETQYF,TGCGCCAGCAGCCAGGGCGGGGGGGCCACGGAGACCCAGTACTTC
-,many,TRBJ2-4,TRBV5-4,CASSTEQGRKNIQYF,TGTGCCAGCAGCACCGAACAGGGACGGAAAAACATTCAGTACTTC
TRBD2,few,TRBJ2-2,TRBV20-1,CSARTSGNTGELFF,TGCAGCGCCCGGACTAGCGGGAACACCGGGGAGCTGTTTTTT
TRBD1,few,TRBJ2-7,TRBV6-5,CASRRPGQGAVEQYF,TGTGCCAGCAGGCGCCCGGGACAGGGGGCTGTCGAGCAGTACTTC
-,-,TRBJ1-5,TRBV15,CATSRNPGSNQPQHF,TGTGCCACCAGCAGAAACCCGGGCAGCAATCAGCCCCAGCATTTT
-,-,TRBJ2-5,TRBV7-2,CASSQTRGLETQYF,TGTGCCAGCAGCCAGACTAGGGGTCTCGAGACCCAGTACTTC
-,few,TRBJ2-5,TRBV7-2,CASSLLAIGETQYF,TGTGCCAGCAGCCTACTGGCTATCGGAGAGACCCAGTACTTC
TRBD1,-,TRBJ2-7,TRBV9,CASSGQGNQGETYNEQYF,TGTGCCAGCAGCGGACAGGGAAACCAGGGGGAAACCTACAATGAGCAGTACTTC
-,-,TRBJ2-7,TRBV5-6,CASSLVMQGYEQYF,TGTGCCAGCAGCTTGGTTATGCAGGGGTACGAGCAGTACTTC
TRBD1,-,TRBJ2-5,TRBV5-6,CASSLGGDRGLETQYF,TGTGCCAGCAGCTTGGGAGGTGACAGGGGGCTGGAGACCCAGTACTTC
-,-,TRBJ1-2,TRBV28,CASSSKLSRNYGYTF,TGTGCCAGCAGTTCTAAACTGTCGAGAAACTATGGCTACACCTTC
TRBD2,-,TRBJ2-3,TRBV4-2,CASSQDPGTSGGTDTQYF,TGTGCCAGCAGCCAAGATCCGGGGACTAGCGGGGGAACAGATACGCAGTATTTT
TRBD1,few,TRBJ2-3,TRBV25-1,CASSLRTGSLRDTQYF,TGTGCCAGCAGTCTCCGGACAGGGTCCCTCCGGGATACGCAGTATTTT
-,-,TRBJ2-1,TRBV7-9,CASSNPSTKETYNEQFF,TGTGCCAGCAGCAATCCTTCGACGAAGGAGACCTACAATGAGCAGTTCTTC
TRBD1,-,TRBJ1-2,TRBV5-6,CASSWEIQGHLGYTF,TGTGCCAGCAGCTGGGAGATACAGGGGCACCTAGGCTACACCTTC
-,few,TRBJ1-2,TRBV25-1,CASSEVGYGYTF,TGTGCCAGCAGTGAGGTGGGCTATGGCTACACCTTC
TRBD2,-,TRBJ2-3,TRBV4-3,CASSQDPSGGPARSADTQYF,TGCGCCAGCAGCCAGGACCCTAGCGGGGGGCCCGCCCGTAGCGCAGATACGCAGTATTTT
-,few,TRBJ2-5,TRBV25-1,CASSLRANGETQYF,TGTGCCAGCAGTCTTCGGGCCAACGGAGAGACCCAGTACTTC
TRBD2,-,TRBJ2-5,TRBV29-1,CGAQRGLAGEETQYF,TGCGGCGCACAACGGGGGCTAGCGGGGGAAGAGACCCAGTACTTC
TRBD2,-,TRBJ2-7,TRBV7-2,CASSPRGGLHEQYF,TGTGCCAGCAGCCCGCGGGGGGGCCTCCACGAGCAGTACTTC
TRBD1,few,TRBJ2-5,TRBV5-1,CASSLNPGGLQETQYF,TGCGCCAGCAGCTTGAACCCAGGGGGCCTCCAAGAGACCCAGTACTTC
-,-,TRBJ2-3,TRBV4-1,CASSHPNGDTQYF,TGCGCCAGCAGCCACCCGAACGGAGATACGCAGTATTTT
-,-,TRBJ2-7,TRBV27,CASRPGVSSYNEQYF,TGTGCCAGCCGCCCAGGCGTTAGCTCCTACAATGAGCAGTACTTC
-,-,TRBJ2-4,TRBV6-2/TRBV6-3,CASSPASRVILAKNIQYF,TGTGCCAGCAGTCCTGCTTCCAGGGTAATACTAGCCAAAAACATTCAGTACTTC
-,-,TRBJ2-1,TRBV6-2/TRBV6-3,CASRPGEGGRYEQFF,TGTGCCAGCAGACCCGGCGAGGGGGGCCGCTACGAGCAGTTCTTC
-,few,TRBJ2-5,TRBV29-1,CSLTGEKYEQYF,TGCAGCCTGACAGGAGAAAAGTATGAGCAGTACTTC
TRBD2,few,TRBJ2-1,TRBV20-1,CSARATSGGNNEQFF,TGCAGTGCTAGAGCGACTAGCGGGGGGAACAATGAGCAGTTCTTC
-,-,TRBJ2-1,TRBV5-1,CASSSRGSGSSYNEQFF,TGCGCCAGCAGCTCCCGGGGTAGCGGATCCTCCTACAATGAGCAGTTCTTC
-,-,TRBJ2-1,TRBV20-1,CSLYTGYNEQFF,TGCAGCCTATACACCGGGTACAATGAGCAGTTCTTC
-,-,TRBJ2-7,TRBV20-1,CSASTGTSYEQYF,TGCAGTGCTAGTACCGGGACCTCCTACGAGCAGTACTTC
TRBD2,few,TRBJ2-7,TRBV27,CASRDGGGRLYEQYF,TGTGCCAGCAGGGACGGGGGGGGCCGACTTTACGAGCAGTACTTC